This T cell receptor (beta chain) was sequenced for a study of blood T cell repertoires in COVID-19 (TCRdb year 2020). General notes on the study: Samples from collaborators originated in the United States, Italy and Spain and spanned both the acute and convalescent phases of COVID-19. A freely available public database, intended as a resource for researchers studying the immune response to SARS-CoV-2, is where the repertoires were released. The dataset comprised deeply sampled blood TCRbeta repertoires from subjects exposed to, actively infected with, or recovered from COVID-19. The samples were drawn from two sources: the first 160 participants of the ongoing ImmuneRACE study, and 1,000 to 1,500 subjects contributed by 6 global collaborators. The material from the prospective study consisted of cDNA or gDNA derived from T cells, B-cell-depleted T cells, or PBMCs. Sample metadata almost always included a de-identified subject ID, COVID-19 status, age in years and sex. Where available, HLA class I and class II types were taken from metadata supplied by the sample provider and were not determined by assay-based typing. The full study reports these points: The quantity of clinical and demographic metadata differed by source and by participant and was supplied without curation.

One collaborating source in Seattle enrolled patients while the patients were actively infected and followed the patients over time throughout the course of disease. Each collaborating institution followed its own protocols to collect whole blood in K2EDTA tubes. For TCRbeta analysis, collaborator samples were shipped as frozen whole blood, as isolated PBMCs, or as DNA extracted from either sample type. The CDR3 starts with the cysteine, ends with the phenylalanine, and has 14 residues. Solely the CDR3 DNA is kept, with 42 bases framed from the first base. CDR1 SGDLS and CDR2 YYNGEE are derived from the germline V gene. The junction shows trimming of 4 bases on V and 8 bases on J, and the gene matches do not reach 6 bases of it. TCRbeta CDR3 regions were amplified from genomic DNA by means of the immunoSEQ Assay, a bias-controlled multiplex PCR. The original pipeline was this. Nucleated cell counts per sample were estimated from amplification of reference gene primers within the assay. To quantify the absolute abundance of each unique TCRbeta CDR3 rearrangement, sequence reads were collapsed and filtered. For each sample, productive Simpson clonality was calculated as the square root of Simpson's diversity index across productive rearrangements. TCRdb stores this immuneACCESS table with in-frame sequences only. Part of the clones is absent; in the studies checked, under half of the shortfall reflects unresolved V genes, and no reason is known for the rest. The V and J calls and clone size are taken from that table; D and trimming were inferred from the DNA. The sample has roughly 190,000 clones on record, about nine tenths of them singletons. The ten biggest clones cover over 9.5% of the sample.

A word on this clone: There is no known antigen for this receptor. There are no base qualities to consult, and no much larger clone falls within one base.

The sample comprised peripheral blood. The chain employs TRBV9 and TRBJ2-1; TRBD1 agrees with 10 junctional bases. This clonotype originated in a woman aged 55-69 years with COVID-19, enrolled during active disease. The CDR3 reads CASSLRDRGHEQFF. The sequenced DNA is TGTGCCAGCAGCCTCCGGGACAGGGGACATGAGCAGTTCTTC.